The 10 T cell receptor beta chains listed next were all sequenced from one sample in a study of blood T cell repertoires in COVID-19. Sequencing was performed with immunoSEQ multiplex PCR; in TCRdb, only in-frame clones are kept and a portion is missing. Of fewer than 350,000 clones listed, more than 70% are singletons. Sequencing used PBMCs or T cells enriched from blood (not recorded which). The receptors stem from a young woman who had been exposed to COVID-19.

The V gene is TRBV28, the J gene TRBJ2-3; the match to TRBD1 covers 8 bases. V gave up 4 bases and J gave up 1 base; unmatched junction bases: 7. Germline V CDR1 and CDR2: MDHEN, SYDVKM. CDR3 length: 16 residues. CDR3 in amino acids: CASSYPGQVGTDTQYF. The CDR3 DNA reads TGTGCCAGCAGTTATCCGGGACAGGTGGGCACAGATACGCAGTATTTT.

The V gene is TRBV28, the J gene TRBJ1-1; 12 bases map to TRBD1. The germline V gene has CDR1 MDHEN and CDR2 SYDVKM. This CDR3 region has 14 residues. J was trimmed by 6 bases and V by 7 bases; bases with no gene match: 6. The CDR3 DNA follows: TGTGCCAGCATCAAGGGACAGGGGGCTCCTGAAGCTTTCTTT. It encodes CASIKGQGAPEAFF.

This clone has only one observation. This chain connects TRBV5-4 to TRBJ2-5; TRBD2 aligns across 7 bases. The V gene end was trimmed by 4 bases and the J gene end by 2 bases; junction bases not matched to a gene: 5. Germline assignment: CDR1 SGHNT and CDR2 YYREEE (reference sequence). This CDR3 has 14 amino acids. CDR3 sequence (DNA): TGTGCCAGCAGCGTCGGGAGGAGACAAGAGACCCAGTACTTC. This encodes CASSVGRRQETQYF. The complete variable domain, with remaining parts taken from reference TRBV5-4 and TRBJ2-5, reads ETGVTQSPTHLIKTRGQQVTLRCSSQSGHNTVSWYQQALGQGPQFIFQYYREEENGRGNFPPRFSGLQFPNYSSELNVNALELDDSALYLCASSVGRRQETQYFGPGTRLLVL.

The chain couples TRBV4-1 to TRBJ2-5, with D hard to call. The CDR3 is 14 residues long. The germline V gene encodes CDR1 MGHRA and CDR2 YSYEKL. V was cut by 0 bases and J by 2 bases, with 7 bases left in between. The CDR3 DNA reads TGCGCCAGCAGCCAAGAGGAGCGACAAGAGACCCAGTACTTC. Its protein is CASSQEERQETQYF.

The chain employs TRBV28 and TRBJ2-7, with D tentatively TRBD1 (5 bases). The V end was cut by 5 bases, the J end by 2 bases, with 13 bases between. Germline CDR1 MDHEN, CDR2 SYDVKM. CDR3 size: 14 residues. The CDR3 nucleotides read TGTGCCAGCAGTCGTAACAGGAGAGCCTACGAGCAGTACTTC. Its translation: CASSRNRRAYEQYF.

The chain uses TRBV3-1 (or the pseudogene TRBV3-2) and TRBJ2-3; 7 bases match TRBD2. Trimming took 4 bases from V and 4 from J; bases not matched to a gene: 5. The germline gives CDR1 LGHDT, CDR2 YNNKEL (reference sequence). This CDR3 contains 14 residues. CDR3 residues: CASSPSLASDTQYF. CDR3 nucleotides: TGTGCCAGCAGCCCATCACTAGCGTCAGATACGCAGTATTTT.

The chain combines TRBV3-1 (or the pseudogene TRBV3-2) with TRBJ2-7; D is ambiguous. Trimming took 0 bases from V and 5 from J, leaving 5 bases between them. The CDR3 consists of 12 residues. Germline values: CDR1 LGHDT, CDR2 YNNKEL (reference sequence). The DNA of the CDR3 is TGTGCCAGCAGCCAAGATATAGACGAGCAGTACTTC. This codes for CASSQDIDEQYF.

The chain has TRBV28 and TRBJ1-2; TRBD1 is a possible D gene (5 bases). The CDR3 runs to 14 residues. V lost 7 bases and J lost 6, with 18 bases in between. Germline loops: CDR1 MDHEN, CDR2 SYDVKM. CDR3 sequence: CASIPGGEDHGYTF. The CDR3 nucleotides read TGTGCCAGCATTCCCGGGGGTGAAGATCATGGCTACACCTTC.

In its sample, this clone was seen a few times. The chain joins TRBV6-1 to TRBJ1-6; maybe TRBD1 (5 bases). Germline loops: CDR1 MNHNS, CDR2 SASEGT. V was cut by 0 bases and J by 4 bases, with 10 bases left in between. The CDR3 covers 16 residues. CDR3 DNA: TGTGCCAGCAGTGAAGCCGGCGACAGTTATAATTCACCCCTCCACTTT. This encodes CASSEAGDSYNSPLHF.

This clone was counted a few times. The gene calls are TRBV21-1 and TRBJ2-1; the table names TRBD2, a call not compared with the DNA. TRBV21-1 is flagged as a pseudogene. The CDR3 sequence is 12 residues long. CDR3 nucleotide sequence: TGTGCCAGCGTCGTAGTGGTCCCTGAGCAGTTCTTC. Its translation: CASVVVVPEQFF.